This T cell receptor beta chain was recovered during a study of CD8 T cells in ankylosing spondylitis. General study results and limits: Within matched ankylosing spondylitis synovial fluid, disease-linked clones were reportedly significantly enriched. Several of the motif variants were reported before in synovial fluid and blood from reactive arthritis. Disease-associated clones were CD8+ and fairly uncommon in peripheral blood.

There are 14 residues in the CDR3. V was trimmed by 0 bases and J by 7 bases, leaving 13 bases between them. CDR1 and CDR2 (germline): SGHKS, YYEKEE (reference sequence). Ten or more counts support this clonotype. Its antigen remains unidentified. Quantitative 5'-RACE with molecular barcodes generated TCR beta libraries. TCRdb reprocessed the 5' RACE reads with MiXCR, giving one entry per CDR3 protein. Of about 220,000 distinct CDR3 sequences listed, about 26% are singletons. The sequencing sample was made of blood, either unsorted or a sorted T cell fraction (not recorded which). This sequence originates from a male donor with ankylosing spondylitis or in good health (not recorded which). The rearrangement links TRBV5-5 to TRBJ2-5; D gene uncertain. The CDR3 nucleotides are TGTGCCAGCAGCTTGGGGGGTTTTATCGCGACCCAGTACTTC. It translates to CASSLGGFIATQYF.